This T cell receptor (beta chain) was sequenced in a study of T cells after yellow fever vaccination. Looking at the study overall: Libraries from low-cell-number fractions were prepared with the SMART-Seq v4 Ultra Low Input RNA kit. General study points: Within FACS-sorted repertoires, abundant clonotypes contaminating from the bulk population could be present. Most clones from primary vaccination resurfaced after the booster (under 97% CD4, 88% CD8).

As to this clonotype: Its specificity is unknown.

5'RACE template switching generated TCR cDNA, adding a universal primer site and UMIs. TCRdb reanalysed the 5' RACE reads using MiXCR and keeps one entry per CDR3 protein. The table lists under 600,000 distinct CDR3 sequences, roughly 14% of them singletons, with around 15% in the top ten. This CDR3 spans 14 amino acids. CDR1 and CDR2 (germline): MGHRA, YSYEKL. The V end was cut by 1 base, the J end by 8 bases, with 12 bases between. This chain joins TRBV4-1 and TRBJ2-1; D not certain. The sequenced sample was PBMCs, obtained on the day of the yellow fever booster vaccination. The receptor comes from a man aged 25 to 40 who received the YFV17D yellow fever vaccine. The CDR3 DNA is TGCGCCAGCAGCCAAGCTGACGCAATCGATGAGCAGTTCTTC. Protein sequence: CASSQADAIDEQFF.